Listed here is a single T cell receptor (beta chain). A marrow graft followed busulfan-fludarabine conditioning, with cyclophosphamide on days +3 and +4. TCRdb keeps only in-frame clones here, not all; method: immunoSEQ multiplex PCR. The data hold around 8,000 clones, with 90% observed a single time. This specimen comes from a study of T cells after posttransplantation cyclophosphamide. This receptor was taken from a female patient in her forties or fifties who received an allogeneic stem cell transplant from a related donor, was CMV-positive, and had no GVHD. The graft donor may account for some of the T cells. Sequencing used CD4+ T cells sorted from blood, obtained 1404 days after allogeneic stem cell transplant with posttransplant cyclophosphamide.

CDR3: CASSMGLDNYYGYTF. In DNA, the CDR3 is TGTGCCAGTAGTATGGGTTTGGACAACTACTATGGCTACACCTTC. V is TRBV19 and J is TRBJ1-2; the D gene is possibly TRBD1 (5 bases). The CDR3 is made up of 15 amino acids. The V gene's germline CDR1 is LNHDA and CDR2 SQIVND (reference sequence). V was clipped by 3 bases and J by 3 bases, with 14 bases between them.